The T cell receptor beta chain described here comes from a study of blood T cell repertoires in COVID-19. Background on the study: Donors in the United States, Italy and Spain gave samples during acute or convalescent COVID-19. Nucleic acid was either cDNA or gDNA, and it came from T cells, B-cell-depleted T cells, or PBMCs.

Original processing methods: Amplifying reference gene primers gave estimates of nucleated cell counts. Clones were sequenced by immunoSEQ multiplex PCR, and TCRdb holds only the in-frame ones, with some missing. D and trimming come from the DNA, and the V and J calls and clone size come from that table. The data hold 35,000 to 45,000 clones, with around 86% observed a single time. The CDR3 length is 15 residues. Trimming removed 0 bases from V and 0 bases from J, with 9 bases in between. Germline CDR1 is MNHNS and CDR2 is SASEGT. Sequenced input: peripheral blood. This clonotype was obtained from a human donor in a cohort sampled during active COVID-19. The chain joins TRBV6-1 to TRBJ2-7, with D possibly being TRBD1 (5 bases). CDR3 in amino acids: CASSEAPGSSYEQYF. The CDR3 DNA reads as TGTGCCAGCAGTGAAGCGCCAGGGTCCTCCTACGAGCAGTACTTC.